Shown below are 19 T cell receptor beta chains from a single sample sequenced in a study of vaccination effects on CD4 cells after COVID-19. Generated by immunoSEQ multiplex PCR, the TCRdb table keeps only in-frame clones and is missing some. This table holds more than 60,000 clones, around two thirds found once. Having been cultured for around ten days, the cells underwent CD4+ T cell isolation. The cohort was immunized with two doses of either the BNT162b2 or mRNA-1273 vaccine. No antigen is known for these receptors. Sequenced here: CD4+ T cells from PBMCs cultured without peptide, sampled after COVID-19 vaccination. The receptors here all came from a human donor who received a COVID-19 vaccine.

This clone was counted once. The V call is TRBV7-2, the J call TRBJ2-3; 8 nucleotides line up with TRBD2. The germline CDR1 and CDR2 sequences are SGHTA and FQGNSA. This CDR3 is 17 amino acids long. Losses at the gene ends were 5 bases for V and 2 bases for J; bases not matched to a gene: 12. CDR3 coding DNA: TGTGCCAGCAGCCCCGGACTAGCACGAAACCCCACAGATACGCAGTATTTT. It translates to CASSPGLARNPTDTQYF.

The rearrangement links TRBV18 to TRBJ1-1; D perhaps matches TRBD1 (6 bases). Trimming stripped 3 bases from V and 3 bases from J, with 14 bases between. Germline CDR1 is KGHSH and CDR2 is LQKENI. The CDR3 consists of 15 residues. The CDR3 here is CASSPLTGSDTEAFF. CDR3 coding DNA: TGTGCCAGCTCACCCCTAACAGGGTCGGACACTGAAGCTTTCTTT.

J is TRBJ1-2 and V is TRBV6-1, with D unresolved. Between the trimmed V and J ends, which lost 3 bases and 4 bases, there was a span of 12 bases. The CDR3 runs to 14 residues. Germline V lookup: CDR1 MNHNS, CDR2 SASEGT. In DNA, the CDR3 is TGTGCCAGCAGTGATGAGGCTGCTGGCTATGGCTACACCTTC. Amino acid sequence: CASSDEAAGYGYTF.

This chain uses TRBV5-1 with TRBJ2-6; 8 bases match TRBD1. After removal of 7 bases from V and 2 bases from J, the junction contained 5 bases not matched to a gene. CDR3 size: 15 residues. Looked up from germline, CDR1 is SGHRS and CDR2 is YFSETQ. The CDR3 loop is CASSQGAAGANVLTF. The DNA for the CDR3 is TGCGCCAGCTCGCAGGGGGCTGCTGGGGCCAACGTCCTGACTTTC. Full variable domain (rest looked up from reference TRBV5-1 and TRBJ2-6): KAGVTQTPRYLIKTRGQQVTLSCSPISGHRSVSWYQQTPGQGLQFLFEYFSETQRNKGNFPGRFSGRQFSNSRSEMNVSTLELGDSALYLCASSQGAAGANVLTFGAGSRLTVL.

This chain's CDR3 is CASSADRSTDTQYF. In DNA, the CDR3 is TGTGCCAGCAGTGCGGACAGGTCCACAGATACGCAGTATTTT. V gene TRBV6-2 or TRBV6-3 combines with J gene TRBJ2-3; 7 bases fit TRBD1. The V segment lost 5 bases and the J segment 2 bases; nucleotides outside the gene matches: 4. The germline CDR1 and CDR2 sequences are MNHEY and SVGEGT. The CDR3 sequence is 14 residues long.

The CDR3 here is CASSPRLAPGELFF. The CDR3 bases are TGTGCCAGCAGTCCCCGACTAGCGCCCGGGGAGCTGTTTTTT. The gene calls are TRBV6-6 and TRBJ2-2, with 8 positions matching TRBD2. In germline, CDR1 is MNHNY, CDR2 SVGAGI (reference sequence). Trimming cost V 5 bases and J 6 bases; bases outside gene matches: 5. This CDR3 is 14 amino acids long.

V is TRBV10-3 and J is TRBJ1-2, with 7 bases identical to TRBD1. The CDR3 spans 15 residues. J gave up 3 bases and V 7 bases, and 11 bases lay outside the gene matches. Germline CDR1 reads ENHRY; CDR2 reads SYGVKD. CDR3 amino acids: CAINWGRGRDYGYTF. The CDR3 DNA sequence: TGTGCCATCAATTGGGGGAGGGGGCGCGACTATGGCTACACCTTC.

The genes are TRBV4-1 and TRBJ2-3; perhaps TRBD2 as D (5 bases). V dropped 4 bases and J dropped 1 base, with 15 bases sitting between them. This CDR3 has 16 residues. Germline V CDR1 and CDR2: MGHRA, YSYEKL. DNA for the CDR3: TGCGCCAGCAGCCCCCCCCGGGGAACTGGCACAGATACGCAGTATTTT. Amino acid sequence: CASSPPRGTGTDTQYF.

This clone was seen just once. J is TRBJ2-5 and V is TRBV6-2 or TRBV6-3; 12 bases agree with TRBD2. Germline loops: CDR1 MNHEY, CDR2 SVGEGT. The J segment lost 5 bases and the V segment lost 2 bases, leaving 3 bases of the junction unmatched. The CDR3 is made up of 15 amino acids. The CDR3: CASSYRLAGEETQYF. Written as DNA, the CDR3 is TGTGCCAGCAGTTACCGACTAGCGGGGGAGGAGACCCAGTACTTC.

This clone was found a few times. The chain recombines TRBV11-1 with TRBJ1-1; 8 bases align to TRBD1. The CDR3 runs to 14 residues. Germline lookup yields CDR1 SGHAT and CDR2 FQDESV (reference sequence). V lost 5 bases and J lost 4; bases outside the gene matches: 6. CDR3 nucleotides: TGTGCCAGCAGCGTCGGGACAGGCGCCACTGAAGCTTTCTTT. Its translation is CASSVGTGATEAFF.

The chain links TRBV5-1 to TRBJ2-5, with 8 bases fitting TRBD1. The CDR3 totals 15 residues. Trimming at V came to 2 bases and at J to 4 bases, leaving 7 bases not matched to a gene. Per the germline V gene, CDR1 is SGHRS and CDR2 is YFSETQ. The CDR3: CASSLAGQGGETQYF. CDR3 bases: TGCGCCAGCAGCTTAGCCGGACAGGGAGGAGAGACCCAGTACTTC.

V is TRBV6-6 and J is TRBJ1-2; D gene ambiguous. The CDR3 contains 15 residues. Germline assignment: CDR1 MNHNY and CDR2 SVGAGI (reference sequence). The V end was cut by 2 bases, the J end by 3 bases, with 13 bases between. CDR3 in DNA: TGTGCCAGCAGTTACGAGGCCGCGAGGGACTATGGCTACACCTTC. Amino acids: CASSYEAARDYGYTF.

This clone was detected a few times. This CDR3 reads CASSLRGAGEMPQHF. CDR3 DNA: TGTGCCAGCAGTTTACGGGGGGCAGGGGAGATGCCCCAGCATTTT. The chain links TRBV27 to TRBJ1-5, with a possible D match to TRBD1 (6 bases). V lost 2 bases, J lost 9 bases, and 17 bases lay in between. The CDR3 has 15 residues. Germline V CDR1 and CDR2: MNHEY, SMNVEV (reference sequence).

The V and J genes are TRBV24-1 and TRBJ1-4, with TRBD1 matching over 10 bases. Germline-derived CDR1 and CDR2 are KGHDR and SFDVKD. CDR3 size: 14 residues. Trimming removed 6 bases from V and 7 bases from J; junction bases left unmatched: 4. The DNA of the CDR3 is TGTGCCACCAGTTCCGGGACAGGGGCTGAAAAACTGTTTTTT. Encoded protein: CATSSGTGAEKLFF.

The chain links TRBV6-2 or TRBV6-3 to TRBJ2-2; D not resolved. The CDR3 sequence is 15 residues long. V was pared by 0 bases and J by 0 bases, with 5 bases between. Germline values: CDR1 MNHEY, CDR2 SVGEGT. The chain's CDR3 is CASSYSRPNTGELFF. Written as DNA, the CDR3 is TGTGCCAGCAGTTACTCGCGGCCGAACACCGGGGAGCTGTTTTTT.

The chain couples TRBV30 to TRBJ2-5; possibly TRBD1 for D (5 bases). Per the germline V gene, CDR1 is GTSNPN and CDR2 is SVGIG (reference sequence). Trimming cost V 0 bases and J 3 bases, with 11 bases left between them. The CDR3 extends over 14 amino acids. This CDR3 is CAWSVGRVEETQYF. The CDR3 bases are TGTGCCTGGAGTGTGGGCAGGGTAGAAGAGACCCAGTACTTC.

The J gene is TRBJ2-7, the V gene TRBV28, with 10 bases aligning to TRBD1. The CDR3 sequence is 13 residues long. Germline CDR1 MDHEN, CDR2 SYDVKM. The CDR3 protein is CASRSGGTGDIYV. Written as DNA, the CDR3 is TGTGCCAGCAGGTCCGGGGGGACAGGGGATATCTATGTC.

The gene calls are TRBV4-1 and TRBJ1-5; D gene unclear. The CDR3 is 16 amino acids. V lost 0 bases and J 1 base, leaving 10 bases between the germline ends. CDR1 is MGHRA and CDR2 is YSYEKL in the germline V gene. The CDR3 loop reads CASSQDRVGSNQPQHF. The CDR3 DNA sequence: TGCGCCAGCAGCCAAGATCGCGTGGGGAGCAATCAGCCCCAGCATTTT.

In its sample, this clone was seen once. The CDR3 DNA follows: TGTGCCAGTAGTAAGTACCTCTCTGGGGCCAACGTCCTGACTTTC. Translation gives CASSKYLSGANVLTF. The chain links TRBV19 to TRBJ2-6; D ambiguous. Germline-derived CDR1 and CDR2 are LNHDA and SQIVND (reference sequence). The CDR3 runs 15 residues. V was clipped by 4 bases and J by 0 bases, with 7 bases between them.